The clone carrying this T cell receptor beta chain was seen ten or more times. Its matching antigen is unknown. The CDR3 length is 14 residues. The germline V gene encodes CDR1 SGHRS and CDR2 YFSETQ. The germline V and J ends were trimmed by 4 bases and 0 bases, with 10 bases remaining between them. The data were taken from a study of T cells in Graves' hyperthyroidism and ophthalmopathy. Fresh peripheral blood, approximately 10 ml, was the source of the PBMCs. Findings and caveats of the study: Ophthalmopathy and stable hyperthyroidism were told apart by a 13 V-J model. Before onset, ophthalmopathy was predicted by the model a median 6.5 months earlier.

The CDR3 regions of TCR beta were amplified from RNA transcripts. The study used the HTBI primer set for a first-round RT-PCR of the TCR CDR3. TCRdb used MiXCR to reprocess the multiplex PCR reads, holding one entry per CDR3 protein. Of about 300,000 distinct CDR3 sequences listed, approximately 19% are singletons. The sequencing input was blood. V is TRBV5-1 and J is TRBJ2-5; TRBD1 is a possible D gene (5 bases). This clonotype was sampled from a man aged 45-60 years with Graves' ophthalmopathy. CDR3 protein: CASSNPTDQETQYF. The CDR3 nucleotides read TGCGCCAGCAGCAACCCGACAGACCAAGAGACCCAGTACTTC.